These 2 T cell receptor beta chains share one sample of origin, sequenced in a study of shared clonotypes between healthy human individuals. Produced via immunoSEQ multiplex PCR; TCRdb's table is partial and in-frame only. The table has some 1,900,000 clones, around 96% seen once. Only CD45RO-negative cells positively selected for CCR7 counted as naive CD8 cells, so terminally differentiated effector memory CD45RA+ cells were excluded. The sequenced material came from naive CD8+ T cells sorted from blood. These receptors all stem from a man aged 18 to 29 in good health.

This rearrangement joins TRBV5-4 to TRBJ1-6; D might be TRBD1 (5 bases). Germline CDR1 is SGHNT and CDR2 is YYREEE (reference sequence). V lost 2 bases and J lost 6, with 12 bases in between. The CDR3 totals 15 residues. Written as DNA, the CDR3 is TGTGCCAGCAGCTTAAGCGGGGCCGCTAATTCACCCCTCCACTTT. As protein: CASSLSGAANSPLHF.

This clone came up once. The chain carries TRBV13 and TRBJ2-7; TRBD1 matches at 9 bases. Trimming took 3 bases from V and 2 from J; bases not matched to a gene: 2. The CDR3 totals 14 residues. CDR1 is PRHDT and CDR2 is FYEKMQ in the germline V gene (reference sequence). CDR3: CASSLTGGAYEQYF. CDR3 DNA: TGTGCCAGCAGCTTGACAGGGGGAGCCTACGAGCAGTACTTC.